This is a list of T cell receptor beta chains from one sample in a study of blood T cell repertoires in COVID-19. Using immunoSEQ multiplex PCR, the repertoire was profiled, and TCRdb retains in-frame clones only, with some absent. Among roughly 280,000 clones listed, around 91% were seen once. Source material: PBMCs or T cells enriched from blood (not recorded which). These receptor sequences come from a woman under 30 who had recovered from COVID-19. Each CDR3 is given with its conserved first and last residue. The order of the fields is V gene, D gene, CDR3 protein. The D gene is left open where the match is weak.

TRBV6-5 | . | CASRGEDNQPQHF
TRBV3-1/TRBV3-2 | TRBD2 | CASSQGRGGETQYF
TRBV28 | TRBD1 | CASSLGGTGRNEKLFF
TRBV30 | TRBD1 | CAWCGTGDGTVANTEAFF
TRBV6-5 | TRBD1 | CASRQDREGTEAFF
TRBV5-1 | . | CASSLAVGRDYGYTF
TRBV7-2 | TRBD2 | CASSTGLAGIQETQYF
TRBV2 | . | CASSIGGVKPQHF
TRBV9 | . | CASSNTGLNTEAFF
TRBV19 | TRBD1 | CASSAEDRGNSPLHF
TRBV12-3/TRBV12-4 | . | CASRSDSSYEQYF
TRBV7-7 | TRBD1 | CASSRDRLETQYF
TRBV4-1 | . | CASSQAGAYGYGYTF
TRBV29-1 | . | CSVEAGQPDTQYF
TRBV6-1 | TRBD2 | CASSEAASGGVRYNEQFF
TRBV14 | . | CASSPRQNLARGYTF
TRBV18 | . | CASSPPGTLQETQYF
TRBV10-2 | TRBD1 | CASSESMRDRDVMGLYNEQFF
TRBV5-8 | TRBD1 | CASSLGGQATDTQYF
TRBV5-1 | . | CASSLERARNEQFF
TRBV28 | TRBD1 | CASSGQVSSYEQYF
TRBV18 | . | CASSPNTGIYGYTF
TRBV19 | TRBD2 | CASSDSHGGAGHTDTQYF
TRBV4-1 | . | CASSHPSGGADWDSPLHF
TRBV18 | TRBD1 | CASSPGGLNTGELFF
TRBV27 | . | CASSRVRAWGDTQYF
TRBV3-1/TRBV3-2 | . | CASSQDRGDGRFGYTF